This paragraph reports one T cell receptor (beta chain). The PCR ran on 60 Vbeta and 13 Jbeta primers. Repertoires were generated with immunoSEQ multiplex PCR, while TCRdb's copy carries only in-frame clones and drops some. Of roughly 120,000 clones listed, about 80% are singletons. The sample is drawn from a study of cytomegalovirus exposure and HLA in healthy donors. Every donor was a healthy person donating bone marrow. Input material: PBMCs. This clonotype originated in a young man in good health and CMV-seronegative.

In DNA form, the CDR3 reads TGTGCCACCAGCGCCAAGGGGATTACGGTCCCCCTCCACTTT. Residues: CATSAKGITVPLHF. The chain carries TRBV15 and TRBJ1-6; D may be TRBD1 (5 bases). Trimming took off 5 bases at V and 13 bases at J, with 18 bases between the two ends. This CDR3 has 14 residues. Germline V lookup: CDR1 LNHNV, CDR2 YYDKDF (reference sequence).